This T cell receptor beta chain was identified in a study of patients and donors after allogeneic stem cell transplantation. This clonotype came up many times. TCRdb analysed the RT-PCR reads with MiXCR anew, one entry per CDR3 protein. The data contain roughly 230,000 distinct CDR3 sequences, less than 15% of them singletons. The V end lost 5 bases, the J end lost 6 bases, and 10 bases lay between the germline ends. There are 12 residues in the CDR3. Sequenced input: blood, either unsorted or a sorted T cell fraction (not recorded which). This TCR came from a human donor who was either an allogeneic HSCT recipient or a stem cell or donor lymphocyte infusion donor (not recorded which). It is not recorded whose cells these are; they may come from a transplant donor. This chain connects TRBV12-3 or TRBV12-4 to TRBJ1-2; D uncertain. The CDR3 sequence is CASSLRPDGYTF. The CDR3, as DNA: TGTGCCAGCAGTCTCCGACCTGATGGCTACACCTTC.